The present TCR beta chain was sequenced within a study of T-cell memory formation after mild COVID-19. The wider study: For the most part, TCR clusters were specific to one donor.

Trimming pared 4 bases from V and 6 bases from J, leaving 14 bases between. This CDR3 contains 14 residues. Germline V gene sequence: CDR1 ENHRY, CDR2 SYGVKD. 5'RACE primed from the constant segment yielded TCR alpha and TCR beta cDNA libraries bearing sample barcodes and UMIs. MiXCR, run by TCRdb on the 5' RACE reads, gives a single entry per CDR3 protein. The sample carries fewer than 550,000 distinct CDR3 sequences, roughly 20% recorded once. Study outcomes and limitations: CD4+ bias marked clones expanding day 15 to 37, unlike balanced contracting clones. Certain responding clones were present in pre-infection memory, suggesting participation of cross-reactive memory.

Details on this clonotype: What it recognizes is unknown.

Sequencing was carried out using PBMCs or a T cell subset sorted from them (not recorded which). This receptor was identified in an adult woman who had mild COVID-19 (a few samples of this study predate the infection). Cell type and time point are not known. The chain is built from TRBV10-3 and TRBJ2-3, with unresolved D. Here the CDR3 reads CAISVVGSGDTQYF. CDR3 nucleotides: TGTGCCATCAGTGTTGTGGGGTCGGGTGATACGCAGTATTTT.